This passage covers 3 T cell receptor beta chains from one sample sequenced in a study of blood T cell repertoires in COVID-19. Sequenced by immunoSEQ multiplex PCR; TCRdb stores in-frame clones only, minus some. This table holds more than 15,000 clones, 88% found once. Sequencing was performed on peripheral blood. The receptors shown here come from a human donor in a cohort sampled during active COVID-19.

The CDR3 here is CASSVGLLRADTQYF. DNA of the CDR3: TGTGCCAGCAGTGTGGGGCTTCTAAGGGCAGATACGCAGTATTTT. J is TRBJ2-3 and V is TRBV25-1; D possibly corresponds to TRBD1 (5 bases). The germline V and J ends were trimmed by 4 bases and 4 bases, with 15 bases remaining between them. The CDR3 loop spans 15 amino acids. CDR1 is MGHDK, CDR2 SYGVNS, per germline.

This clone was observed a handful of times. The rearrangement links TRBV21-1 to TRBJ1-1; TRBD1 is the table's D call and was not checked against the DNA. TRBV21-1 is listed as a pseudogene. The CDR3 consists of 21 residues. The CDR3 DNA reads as TGTGCCAGCAGCAAGAGGGACTCGGGACAGGGGGCCCGCCGGGAGGACACTGAAGCTTTCTTT. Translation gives CASSKRDSGQGARREDTEAFF.

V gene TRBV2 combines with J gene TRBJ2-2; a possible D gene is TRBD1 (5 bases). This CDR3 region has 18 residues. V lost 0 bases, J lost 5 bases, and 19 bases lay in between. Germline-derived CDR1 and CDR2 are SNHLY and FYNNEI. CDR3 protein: CASSEALQTASGTGELFF. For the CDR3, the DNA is TGTGCCAGCAGTGAAGCGCTCCAGACAGCAAGTGGGACCGGGGAGCTGTTTTTT.